The 27 T cell receptor beta chains given below trace back to one sample, sequenced in a study of blood T cell repertoires in COVID-19. Profiling relied on immunoSEQ multiplex PCR, and the TCRdb table lists in-frame clones only, not all of them. The data contain 15,000 to 20,000 clones, 91% of them singletons. The sample consisted of peripheral blood. These receptor sequences come from a man in his sixties with active COVID-19.

The chain is built from TRBV9 and TRBJ2-2; tentative D call: TRBD2 (6 bases). V was cut by 2 bases and J by 6 bases, with 8 bases left in between. This CDR3 spans 13 amino acids. Germline CDR1 is SGDLS and CDR2 is YYNGEE. As DNA, the CDR3 is TGTGCCAGCAGCGTGGGGGGATCCGGGGAGCTGTTTTTT. Protein sequence: CASSVGGSGELFF.

CDR3 protein: CASRRRQGGPPQHF. Here the CDR3 DNA reads TGTGCCAGCAGGCGTCGACAGGGCGGGCCACCCCAGCATTTT. The chain joins TRBV2 to TRBJ1-5; 7 nucleotides agree with TRBD1. The CDR3 spans 14 residues. Germline V gene sequence: CDR1 SNHLY, CDR2 FYNNEI. V dropped 6 bases and J dropped 10; count of bases not matched to a gene: 12.

The chain joins TRBV7-9 to TRBJ1-1; the match to TRBD1 covers 9 bases. Trimming removed 2 bases from V and 8 bases from J; junction bases left unmatched: 6. This CDR3 spans 14 amino acids. Germline assignment: CDR1 SEHNR and CDR2 FQNEAQ (reference sequence). The CDR3: CASSLMFGTGEAFF. The CDR3 DNA sequence: TGTGCCAGCAGCTTAATGTTTGGGACAGGGGAAGCTTTCTTT.

The V gene is TRBV5-1, the J gene TRBJ2-1, with 14 bases matching TRBD2. In germline, CDR1 is SGHRS, CDR2 YFSETQ. This CDR3 has 14 residues. Trimming removed 3 bases from V and 9 bases from J; junction bases left unmatched: 2. The DNA for the CDR3 is TGCGCCAGCAGCTGGGGACTAGCGGGGGTTGAGCAGTTCTTC. Protein product: CASSWGLAGVEQFF. The full variable domain, with the rest looked up from reference TRBV5-1 and TRBJ2-1, is KAGVTQTPRYLIKTRGQQVTLSCSPISGHRSVSWYQQTPGQGLQFLFEYFSETQRNKGNFPGRFSGRQFSNSRSEMNVSTLELGDSALYLCASSWGLAGVEQFFGPGTRLTVL.

This clone was picked up one time. The rearrangement uses TRBV19 and TRBJ1-5; the match to TRBD1 covers 7 bases. The CDR3 contains 15 residues. V lost 4 bases, J lost 5 bases, and 8 bases stayed unmatched. CDR1 LNHDA and CDR2 SQIVND come from the germline V gene (reference sequence). The chain's CDR3 is CASSKQGFDYQPQHF. CDR3 DNA: TGTGCCAGTAGTAAACAGGGGTTTGACTATCAGCCCCAGCATTTT.

J is TRBJ1-4 and V is TRBV6-6; weak D call: TRBD1 (5 bases). Germline loops: CDR1 MNHNY, CDR2 SVGAGI (reference sequence). V dropped 4 bases and J dropped 7 bases, with 13 bases sitting between them. This CDR3 comprises 14 residues. This CDR3 is CASSSQGWSEKLFF. The CDR3 coding sequence is TGTGCCAGCAGTTCCCAGGGTTGGAGTGAAAAACTGTTTTTT.

The chain uses TRBV5-5 and TRBJ2-2, with TRBD2 as a possible D gene (6 bases). The germline V gene encodes CDR1 SGHKS and CDR2 YYEKEE (reference sequence). The length of the CDR3 is 15 residues. Trimming removed 0 bases from V and 4 bases from J, with 10 bases in between. The CDR3 sequence: CASSLVGTSTGELFF. The CDR3 nucleotides are TGTGCCAGCAGCTTGGTGGGGACTTCCACCGGGGAGCTGTTTTTT.

The V and J genes are TRBV6-5 and TRBJ1-1; no reliable D call. V lost 0 bases and J 4 bases, leaving 9 bases between the germline ends. Germline lookup yields CDR1 MNHEY and CDR2 SVGAGI. This CDR3 is built from 14 residues. The CDR3 protein is CASSYSTGVTEAFF. CDR3 sequence (DNA): TGTGCCAGCAGTTACTCGACCGGAGTCACTGAAGCTTTCTTT.

The chain links TRBV7-9 to TRBJ2-1; TRBD2 matches 7 bases. The germline V gene encodes CDR1 SEHNR and CDR2 FQNEAQ (reference sequence). The CDR3 length is 17 residues. The V segment lost 7 bases and the J segment 1 base; nucleotides outside the gene matches: 13. CDR3 loop: CASIPSGAGSSYNEQFF. The CDR3, as DNA: TGTGCCAGCATCCCCAGCGGAGCGGGGAGTTCCTACAATGAGCAGTTCTTC.

The genes are TRBV10-2 and TRBJ2-7; 9 bases line up with TRBD2. J was trimmed by 7 bases and V by 7 bases; bases with no gene match: 20. Germline V gives CDR1 WSHSY, CDR2 SAAADI. The CDR3 length is 17 residues. The CDR3 here is CASTQRASGDLFGEQYF. CDR3 DNA sequence: TGCGCCAGCACCCAAAGGGCTAGCGGGGACCTGTTCGGGGAGCAGTACTTC.

This chain links TRBV10-3 with TRBJ2-4; D may be TRBD2 (5 bases). Germline V gene sequence: CDR1 ENHRY, CDR2 SYGVKD. Trimming cost V 10 bases and J 0 bases, with 10 bases left between them. CDR3 length: 13 amino acids. CDR3 region: CATEGVAKNIQYF. For the CDR3, the DNA is TGTGCCACAGAGGGAGTAGCCAAAAACATTCAGTACTTC.

This clone was detected only a few times. This chain uses TRBV7-9 with TRBJ2-7, with D perhaps matching TRBD2 (6 bases). With 1 base removed from V and 5 bases from J, the gap between germline ends came to 18 bases. The CDR3 has 16 amino acids. Germline CDR1 and CDR2: SEHNR and FQNEAQ (reference sequence). CDR3 amino acids: CASSLGRRAFSDEQYF. In nucleotides, the CDR3 is TGTGCCAGCAGCTTAGGTAGGAGGGCTTTTTCGGACGAGCAGTACTTC.

The V gene is TRBV27, the J gene TRBJ1-1; D is unresolved. Germline-derived CDR1 and CDR2 are MNHEY and SMNVEV (reference sequence). Trimming cost V 6 bases and J 4 bases, with 15 bases left between them. The CDR3 length is 14 residues. In nucleotides, the CDR3 is TGTGCCAGCAGCGCCCCCGGGGTGGGCACTGAAGCTTTCTTT. It translates to CASSAPGVGTEAFF.

The chain joins TRBV5-1 to TRBJ2-3; 7 bases line up with TRBD1. V was pared by 5 bases and J by 0 bases, with 6 bases of the junction left unmatched. The CDR3 extends over 15 amino acids. Germline V gene lookup returns CDR1 SGHRS and CDR2 YFSETQ. Here the CDR3 DNA reads TGCGCCAGCAGTCGACAGGGCTATAGCACAGATACGCAGTATTTT. This gives the protein CASSRQGYSTDTQYF.

V usage is TRBV5-8 and J usage is TRBJ2-5; TRBD1 matches 7 bases. This CDR3 region has 16 residues. Trimming at V came to 2 bases and at J to 2 bases, leaving 9 bases not matched to a gene. Germline V lookup: CDR1 SGHTS, CDR2 YDEGEE. The CDR3 region has the DNA TGTGCCAGCAGCTTAACAGGGGCCGCCCGTCAAGAGACCCAGTACTTC. Translation: CASSLTGAARQETQYF.

V is TRBV7-6 and J is TRBJ2-2; 13 positions match TRBD2. The CDR3 extends over 18 amino acids. Trimming took 3 bases from V and 5 from J; bases not matched to a gene: 9. Germline values: CDR1 SGHVS, CDR2 FNYEAQ. The CDR3 coding sequence is TGTGCCAGCAGCTTCCTGACTAGCGGGGGGATTTATACCGGGGAGCTGTTTTTT. Its translation: CASSFLTSGGIYTGELFF.

The rearrangement joins TRBV10-1 to TRBJ1-2, with TRBD1 matching 7 bases. With V trimmed by 6 bases and J by 6 bases, 10 bases remained unmatched. CDR3 size: 14 residues. Germline values: CDR1 WNHNN, CDR2 SYGVQD (reference sequence). CDR3 coding DNA: TGCGCCAGCAGGGATGACAGGGAAGAGGATGGCTACACCTTC. Translation: CASRDDREEDGYTF.

The V gene is TRBV4-2, the J gene TRBJ2-1, with 8 bases lining up with TRBD2. Germline V gives CDR1 LGHNA, CDR2 YNFKEQ. The CDR3 loop spans 16 amino acids. Trimming removed 5 bases from V and 0 bases from J; junction bases left unmatched: 6. Here the CDR3 reads CASSSRRGASYNEQFF. In DNA, the CDR3 is TGTGCCAGCAGCTCCCGGCGGGGGGCCTCCTACAATGAGCAGTTCTTC.

The chain employs TRBV11-2 and TRBJ1-4, with D perhaps matching TRBD1 (6 bases). CDR3 size: 17 residues. The germline gives CDR1 SGHAT, CDR2 FQNNGV. Trimming removed 2 bases from V and 5 bases from J, with 18 bases in between. CDR3 region: CASSLLVSGTYNEKLFF. The CDR3 DNA follows: TGTGCCAGCAGCTTACTAGTATCCGGGACATACAATGAAAAACTGTTTTTT.

CDR3 residues: CASSQGSTANQPQHF. The DNA of the CDR3 is TGTGCCAGCAGTCAGGGGAGTACGGCTAATCAGCCCCAGCATTTT. V and J are TRBV2 and TRBJ1-5; the D gene is possibly TRBD1 (6 bases). Germline V lookup: CDR1 SNHLY, CDR2 FYNNEI. The CDR3 is 15 amino acids. V lost 5 bases and J 4 bases, leaving 15 bases between the germline ends.

The chain couples TRBV5-1 to TRBJ2-1; 8 nucleotides align to TRBD2. This CDR3 has 16 amino acids. V dropped 2 bases and J dropped 0; count of bases not matched to a gene: 4. The germline gives CDR1 SGHRS, CDR2 YFSETQ. CDR3 residues: CASSFTSGSSYNEQFF. In DNA, the CDR3 is TGCGCCAGCAGCTTTACTAGCGGAAGCTCCTACAATGAGCAGTTCTTC. Full variable domain (rest looked up from reference TRBV5-1 and TRBJ2-1): KAGVTQTPRYLIKTRGQQVTLSCSPISGHRSVSWYQQTPGQGLQFLFEYFSETQRNKGNFPGRFSGRQFSNSRSEMNVSTLELGDSALYLCASSFTSGSSYNEQFFGPGTRLTVL.

The chain employs TRBV21-1 and TRBJ1-6; TRBD1, the table's D call, was not compared with the DNA. TRBV21-1 is labeled a pseudogene. The CDR3 sequence is 19 residues long. The CDR3 DNA is TGTGCCAGCAGCAAAGAAAGAGGGGACAGGGGGAATGGAGAATCACCCCTCCACTTT. This codes for CASSKERGDRGNGESPLHF.

This clone was recorded only once. The chain has TRBV7-3 and TRBJ2-3, with D possibly TRBD2 on 6 matching bases. The germline CDR1 and CDR2 sequences are SGHTA and FQGTGA. CDR3 size: 16 residues. V lost 5 bases and J 0 bases, leaving 15 bases between the germline ends. This CDR3 reads CASSPVAAPSTDTQYF. In DNA, the CDR3 is TGTGCCAGCAGCCCAGTAGCGGCCCCTAGCACAGATACGCAGTATTTT.

With respect to this clone: Mismatch with germline at one junction end may stem from a read error. V and J are TRBV6-5 and TRBJ2-5; D is uncertain. The CDR3 runs to 11 residues. The germline gives CDR1 MNHEY, CDR2 SVGAGI. CDR3 region: CASSSIENQYF. The CDR3 coding sequence is TGTGCCAGCAGTTCCATCGAGAACCAGTACTTC.

This chain connects TRBV7-9 to TRBJ1-3, with 8 bases aligning to TRBD1. Per germline, CDR1 SEHNR and CDR2 FQNEAQ (reference sequence). V dropped 5 bases and J dropped 3; count of bases not matched to a gene: 6. This CDR3 is 15 amino acids long. CDR3 in amino acids: CASSLDRGGGNTIYF. DNA for the CDR3: TGTGCCAGCAGCCTTGACAGGGGCGGTGGAAACACCATATATTTT.

The gene calls are TRBV28 and TRBJ2-7; D possibly corresponds to TRBD1 (5 bases). Between the trimmed V and J ends, which lost 1 base and 5 bases, there was a span of 6 bases. Looked up from germline, CDR1 is MDHEN and CDR2 is SYDVKM. The CDR3 extends over 12 amino acids. The chain's CDR3 is CASSLSGNEQYV. In DNA form, the CDR3 reads TGTGCCAGCAGTTTATCAGGGAACGAGCAGTACGTC.

The genes are TRBV12-2 and TRBJ1-2; the DNA was not used to check the table's D call, TRBD1. TRBV12-2 is given as a pseudogene. The length of the CDR3 is 13 residues. CDR3 sequence reads: CASRSDRPSGYTF. For the CDR3, the DNA is TGTGCAAGTCGCTCAGACAGGCCTTCGGGCTACACCTTC.